This T cell receptor beta chain was identified during a study of blood T cell repertoires in COVID-19. Germline assignment: CDR1 MNHEY and CDR2 SVGAGI. The CDR3 loop spans 15 amino acids. Trimming shortened V by 6 bases and J by 5 bases, and 20 bases separated the two germline ends. The data were produced by immunoSEQ multiplex PCR, yet TCRdb's version contains in-frame clones alone and is incomplete. The sample comprises approximately 97,000 clones, almost 80% of which are singletons, and 9.8% rests with the top ten. This sequence was found in a man between 60 and 75 years old with active or convalescent COVID-19. The sequencing input was peripheral blood. The chain joins TRBV6-5 to TRBJ2-7; D may be TRBD2 (8 bases). This CDR3 reads CASSQGGGRMNEQYV. The CDR3 DNA follows: TGTGCCAGCAGCCAAGGGGGCGGGAGGATGAACGAGCAGTACGTC.